This is a list of T cell receptor beta chains from one sample in a study of blood T cell repertoires in COVID-19. TCRdb's copy holds only in-frame clones and misses some; the assay was immunoSEQ multiplex PCR. This table has about 270,000 clones, about 88% appearing once. Sequenced input: PBMCs or T cells enriched from blood (not recorded which). Receptor source: a woman between 50 and 59 years old who had recovered from COVID-19. CDR3s include the opening cysteine and the closing phenylalanine or tryptophan. The D gene is left open where the match is weak. Only part of the rows carry a size: once, few, many, or a class if the clone is expanded.

D	J	size	V	CDR3	DNA
.	TRBJ2-3	.	TRBV6-5	CASKSGGKKDTQYF	TGTGCCAGCAAGTCTGGCGGGAAAAAAGATACGCAGTATTTT
TRBD2	TRBJ2-1	.	TRBV7-2	CASSPFRAGGYNEQFF	TGTGCCAGCAGCCCCTTTCGAGCGGGAGGGTACAATGAGCAGTTCTTC
.	TRBJ2-5	.	TRBV28	CASSFVGVGYTGETQYF	TGTGCCAGCAGTTTTGTCGGTGTTGGATACACGGGGGAGACCCAGTACTTC
.	TRBJ2-2	.	TRBV28	CASRARANTGELFF	TGTGCCAGCAGGGCTAGAGCGAACACCGGGGAGCTGTTTTTT
.	TRBJ1-5	.	TRBV28	CASSRLSGQSGQPQHF	TGTGCCAGCAGTCGGCTCTCCGGACAGTCTGGCCAGCCCCAGCATTTT
TRBD2	TRBJ2-7	.	TRBV5-4	CASSIPGLAGGYEQYF	TGTGCCAGCAGCATACCGGGACTAGCGGGAGGTTACGAGCAGTACTTC
TRBD2	TRBJ2-3	.	TRBV7-9	CASSRRLAEGLFDTQYF	TGTGCCAGCAGCCGCAGACTAGCGGAGGGACTTTTTGATACGCAGTATTTT
.	TRBJ2-3	.	TRBV6-5	CASSYSFSTDTQYF	TGTGCCAGCAGTTACTCCTTTAGCACAGATACGCAGTATTTT
TRBD2	TRBJ2-7	.	TRBV4-2	CASSQAASGSSYEQYF	TGTGCCAGCAGCCAAGCGGCTAGCGGGAGCTCCTACGAGCAGTACTTC
.	TRBJ1-3	.	TRBV15	CATSRDMSGNTIYF	TGTGCCACCAGCAGAGATATGTCTGGAAACACCATATATTTT
.	TRBJ2-1	.	TRBV28	CASSSALEQFF	TGTGCCAGCAGTTCCGCGTTAGAGCAGTTCTTC
.	TRBJ1-1	.	TRBV5-6	CASSLYGGAMNTEAFF	TGTGCCAGCAGCTTGTATGGTGGAGCCATGAACACTGAAGCTTTCTTT
TRBD1	TRBJ1-1	.	TRBV19	CASRSRQGGFAWTEAFF	TGTGCCAGTAGGTCCCGACAGGGGGGATTTGCATGGACTGAAGCTTTCTTT
TRBD1	TRBJ1-4	.	TRBV11-2	CASSPDRGREKLFF	TGTGCCAGCAGCCCTGACAGGGGGCGCGAAAAACTGTTTTTT
.	TRBJ1-1	.	TRBV28	CASSPTGTVNTEAFF	TGTGCCAGCAGTCCCACCGGGACTGTGAACACTGAAGCTTTCTTT
.	TRBJ2-7	.	TRBV28	CASSSAPGTPSYEQYF	TGTGCCAGCAGTTCGGCTCCCGGGACACCCTCCTACGAGCAGTACTTC
TRBD1	TRBJ1-5	.	TRBV2	CASSGTGQDQPQHF	TGTGCCAGCAGTGGGACAGGGCAGGATCAGCCCCAGCATTTT
TRBD1	TRBJ2-7	.	TRBV5-1	CASSLGQVALYEQYF	TGCGCCAGCAGCCTCGGACAGGTCGCGCTCTACGAGCAGTACTTC
TRBD1	TRBJ1-2	once	TRBV4-3	CASSQDSGSGTAAYGYTF	TGCGCCAGCAGCCAAGATTCCGGCTCGGGGACAGCAGCTTATGGCTACACCTTC
TRBD1	TRBJ1-2	.	TRBV12-3/TRBV12-4	CASSLDRGGGYTF	TGTGCCAGCAGTCTCGACAGGGGTGGTGGCTACACCTTC